These 17 T cell receptor beta chains were all obtained from the same sample, sequenced in a study of cytomegalovirus exposure and HLA in healthy donors. The PCR employed 60 Vbeta primers together with 13 Jbeta primers. The table came from immunoSEQ multiplex PCR; TCRdb's copy has only in-frame clones and leaves some out. The sample has 85,000 to 100,000 clones, around 80% seen once. The sample consisted of PBMCs. These receptors were collected from a male donor in good health and CMV-seropositive.

The rearrangement joins TRBV4-2 to TRBJ1-3, with 9 bases fitting TRBD1. The CDR3 contains 14 residues. CDR1 LGHNA and CDR2 YNFKEQ come from the germline V gene. Germline trimming cut 2 bases from V and 5 bases from J; bases unmatched to any gene: 1. For the CDR3, the DNA is TGTGCCAGCAGCCAAACAGGGGGCAGAAACACCATATATTTT. Translated, it gives CASSQTGGRNTIYF.

The chain links TRBV2 to TRBJ1-5; 8 bases line up with TRBD1. Germline-derived CDR1 and CDR2 are SNHLY and FYNNEI. The CDR3 has 16 residues. V was pared by 6 bases and J by 9 bases, with 16 bases of the junction left unmatched. This CDR3 is CASSLLVDREFRPQHF. The CDR3 coding sequence is TGTGCCAGCAGCCTACTCGTGGACAGGGAATTCAGGCCCCAGCATTTT.

The V gene is TRBV19, the J gene TRBJ1-1; D may be TRBD1 (6 bases). Deletions cut 5 bases from V and 4 bases from J, with 17 bases between. The CDR3 runs 15 residues. Germline CDR1 LNHDA, CDR2 SQIVND (reference sequence). CDR3 amino acids: CASSLGTRSRTEAFF. As DNA, the CDR3 is TGTGCCAGTAGTCTCGGGACACGGAGCCGCACTGAAGCTTTCTTT.

The rearrangement uses TRBV7-9 and TRBJ2-3; 7 bases match TRBD2. After removal of 2 bases from V and 4 bases from J, the junction contained 6 bases not matched to a gene. Looked up from germline, CDR1 is SEHNR and CDR2 is FQNEAQ (reference sequence). This CDR3 spans 15 amino acids. CDR3 sequence: CASSLKRGMADTQYF. The DNA for the CDR3 is TGTGCCAGCAGCTTAAAGCGGGGTATGGCAGATACGCAGTATTTT.

The rearrangement links TRBV2 to TRBJ1-1, with a possible D match to TRBD1 (6 bases). With 2 bases removed from V and 8 bases from J, the gap between germline ends came to 12 bases. Per the germline V gene, CDR1 is SNHLY and CDR2 is FYNNEI. The CDR3 covers 13 residues. CDR3: CASSESWGREAFF. Written as DNA, the CDR3 is TGTGCCAGCAGTGAATCTTGGGGGCGGGAAGCTTTCTTT.

J is TRBJ1-2 and V is TRBV5-1; D gene unclear. Germline V gene data show CDR1 as SGHRS and CDR2 as YFSETQ. The CDR3 extends over 12 amino acids. V lost 0 bases to trimming and J lost 7 bases, with 7 bases between them. The CDR3 DNA sequence: TGCGCCAGCAGCTTGGACGGGGTTGGCTACACCTTC. The encoded protein is CASSLDGVGYTF.

The gene calls are TRBV7-9 and TRBJ2-3; the D gene is possibly TRBD1 (5 bases). The CDR3 has 16 residues. Germline V lookup: CDR1 SEHNR, CDR2 FQNEAQ (reference sequence). The germline V and J ends were trimmed by 1 base and 2 bases, with 13 bases remaining between them. CDR3: CASSLGRTTTTDTQYF. The CDR3 region has the DNA TGTGCCAGCAGCTTAGGTAGGACAACGACCACAGATACGCAGTATTTT.

The V and J genes are TRBV7-2 and TRBJ2-7, with a tentative D call TRBD1 (6 bases). V was clipped by 5 bases and J by 3 bases, with 11 bases between them. The CDR3 length is 13 residues. The germline CDR1 and CDR2 sequences are SGHTA and FQGNSA. The CDR3 spells CASSHGTSYEQYF. CDR3 nucleotides: TGTGCCAGCAGCCACGGGACAAGCTACGAGCAGTACTTC. Together with reference TRBV7-2 and TRBJ2-7, the CDR3 gives the full variable domain: GAGVSQSPSNKVTEKGKDVELRCDPISGHTALYWYRQSLGQGLEFLIYFQGNSAPDKSGLPSDRFSAERTGGSVSTLTIQRTQQEDSAVYLCASSHGTSYEQYFGPGTRLTVT.

The chain couples TRBV5-1 to TRBJ2-3; TRBD2 agrees at 7 bases. This CDR3 is 15 amino acids long. With 0 bases clipped from V and 3 bases from J, the junction kept 4 bases outside the gene matches. Germline V gene data show CDR1 as SGHRS and CDR2 as YFSETQ. CDR3 protein: CASSLALRGTDTQYF. CDR3 DNA: TGCGCCAGCAGCTTGGCCCTGCGGGGGACAGATACGCAGTATTTT.

The CDR3 loop reads CAWSVRGRQGLLGAYNEQFF. The CDR3 nucleotides read TGTGCCTGGAGTGTACGTGGAAGACAGGGCCTACTAGGGGCCTACAATGAGCAGTTCTTC. The chain combines TRBV30 with TRBJ2-1; TRBD1 aligns across 7 bases. The CDR3 has 20 amino acids. J gave up 2 bases and V 0 bases, and 19 bases lay outside the gene matches. The germline V gene has CDR1 GTSNPN and CDR2 SVGIG (reference sequence).

This rearrangement joins TRBV6-5 to TRBJ2-1; TRBD2 agrees at 13 bases. After removal of 6 bases from V and 4 bases from J, the junction contained 3 bases not matched to a gene. This CDR3 contains 15 residues. Germline CDR1 reads MNHEY; CDR2 reads SVGAGI. The CDR3 DNA reads as TGTGCCAGCAGCAGACTAGCGGGGGGATACAATGAGCAGTTCTTC. It codes for CASSRLAGGYNEQFF.

This clone showed up just a few times. This chain connects TRBV5-1 to TRBJ2-7; a possible D gene is TRBD1 (6 bases). This CDR3 has 11 amino acids. The V gene lost 4 bases and the J gene lost 6 bases, with 8 bases spanning the gap. Looked up from germline, CDR1 is SGHRS and CDR2 is YFSETQ. CDR3: CASSLRGEQYF. DNA for the CDR3: TGCGCCAGCAGCCTCAGGGGCGAGCAGTACTTC.

The chain recombines TRBV5-1 with TRBJ1-1; D call uncertain. V lost 0 bases and J 0 bases, leaving 12 bases between the germline ends. Germline CDR1 reads SGHRS; CDR2 reads YFSETQ. The CDR3 length is 16 residues. CDR3 protein: CASSLGAGGMNTEAFF. The CDR3 DNA follows: TGCGCCAGCAGCTTGGGGGCAGGAGGCATGAACACTGAAGCTTTCTTT.

The genes are TRBV6-5 and TRBJ1-1, with D possibly matching TRBD1 (6 bases). This CDR3 contains 12 residues. V lost 5 bases and J lost 11, with 15 bases in between. Germline CDR1 and CDR2: MNHEY and SVGAGI. The CDR3 loop is CASSSTQGRAFF. The DNA of the CDR3 is TGTGCCAGCAGTAGTACGCAGGGGCGCGCTTTCTTT.

The V and J genes are TRBV12-5 and TRBJ1-4; unclear D gene. The germline gives CDR1 LGHNT, CDR2 FRNRAP. Trimming removed 7 bases at V and 10 bases at J, with 10 bases between. There are 11 residues in the CDR3. This CDR3 is CASASERKLFF. The CDR3 bases are TGTGCTAGTGCTTCAGAACGAAAACTGTTTTTT.

In the case of this clone: Distinct nucleotide sequences in the sample also encode this CDR3. The genes are TRBV18 and TRBJ2-5, with D maybe TRBD2 (7 bases). Per germline, CDR1 KGHSH and CDR2 LQKENI. The CDR3 contains 15 residues. The V end lost 2 bases, the J end lost 4 bases, and 14 bases lay between the germline ends. Written as DNA, the CDR3 is TGTGCCAGCTCACCAAGCGGCGGGGGCGCAGAGACCCAGTACTTC. It yields the protein CASSPSGGGAETQYF.

In DNA, the CDR3 is TGTGCCAGCAGCTTGGGCGGGGGAGTCGAGACCCAGTACTTC. It specifies CASSLGGGVETQYF. V usage is TRBV7-2 and J usage is TRBJ2-5; 7 bases map to TRBD2. Per the germline V gene, CDR1 is SGHTA and CDR2 is FQGNSA. This CDR3 is 14 amino acids long. V trimming: 3 bases; J trimming: 5 bases; junction bases outside the gene matches: 6.